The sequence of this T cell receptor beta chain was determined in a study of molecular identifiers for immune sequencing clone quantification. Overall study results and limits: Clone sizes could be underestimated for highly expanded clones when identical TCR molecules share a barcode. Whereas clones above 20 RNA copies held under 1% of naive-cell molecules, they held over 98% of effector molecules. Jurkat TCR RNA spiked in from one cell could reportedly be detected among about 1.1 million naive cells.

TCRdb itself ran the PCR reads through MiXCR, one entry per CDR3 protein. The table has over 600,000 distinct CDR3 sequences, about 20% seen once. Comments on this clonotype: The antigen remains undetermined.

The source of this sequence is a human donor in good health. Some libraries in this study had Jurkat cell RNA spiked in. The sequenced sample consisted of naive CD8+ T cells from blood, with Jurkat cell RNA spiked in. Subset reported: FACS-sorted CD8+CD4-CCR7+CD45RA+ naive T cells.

In nucleotides, the CDR3 is TGTGCCAGCAGCTCCGCGGGGGGGCCCTCAGATACGCAGTATTTT. This sequence encodes CASSSAGGPSDTQYF. The rearrangement links TRBV9 to TRBJ2-3, with 9 bases matching TRBD2. Germline CDR1 SGDLS, CDR2 YYNGEE. Germline trimming cut 4 bases from V and 4 bases from J; bases unmatched to any gene: 7. The CDR3 has 15 amino acids.